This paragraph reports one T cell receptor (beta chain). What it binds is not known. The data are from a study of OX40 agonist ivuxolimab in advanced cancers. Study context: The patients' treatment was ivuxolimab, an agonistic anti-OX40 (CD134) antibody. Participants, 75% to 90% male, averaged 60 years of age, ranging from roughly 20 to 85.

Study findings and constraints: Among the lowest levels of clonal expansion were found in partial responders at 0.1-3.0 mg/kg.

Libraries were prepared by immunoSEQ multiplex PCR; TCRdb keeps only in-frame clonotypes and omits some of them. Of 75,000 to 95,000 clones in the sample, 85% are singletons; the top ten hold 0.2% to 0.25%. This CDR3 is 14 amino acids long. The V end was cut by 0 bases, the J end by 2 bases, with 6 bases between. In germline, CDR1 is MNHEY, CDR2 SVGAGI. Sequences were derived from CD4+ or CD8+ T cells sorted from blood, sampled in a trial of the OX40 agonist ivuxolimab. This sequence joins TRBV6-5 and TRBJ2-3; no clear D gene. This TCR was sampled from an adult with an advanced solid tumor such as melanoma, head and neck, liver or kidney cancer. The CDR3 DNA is TGTGCCAGCAGTTACTCGTACTCCACAGATACGCAGTATTTT. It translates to CASSYSYSTDTQYF.